The TCR beta chain under discussion was sequenced for a study of T-cell memory formation after mild COVID-19. Study overall: In these data, TCR clusters were largely donor specific.

This clonotype was seen only a few times. The germline gives CDR1 MNHEY, CDR2 SMNVEV (reference sequence). CDR3 length: 14 residues. V lost 5 bases, J lost 6 bases, and 16 bases lay in between. TCRdb fed the 5' RACE reads into MiXCR, producing one record per CDR3 protein. The sample holds fewer than 600,000 distinct CDR3 sequences, about 22% seen once. The TCR originated in an adult woman who had mild COVID-19 (a few samples of this study predate the infection). Cell type and time point are not known. The material sequenced was PBMCs or a T cell subset sorted from them (not recorded which). The chain has TRBV27 and TRBJ1-2; D is uncertain. CDR3: CASSPRGGLHGYTF. CDR3 DNA sequence: TGTGCCAGCAGTCCTCGGGGAGGGCTACATGGCTACACCTTC.